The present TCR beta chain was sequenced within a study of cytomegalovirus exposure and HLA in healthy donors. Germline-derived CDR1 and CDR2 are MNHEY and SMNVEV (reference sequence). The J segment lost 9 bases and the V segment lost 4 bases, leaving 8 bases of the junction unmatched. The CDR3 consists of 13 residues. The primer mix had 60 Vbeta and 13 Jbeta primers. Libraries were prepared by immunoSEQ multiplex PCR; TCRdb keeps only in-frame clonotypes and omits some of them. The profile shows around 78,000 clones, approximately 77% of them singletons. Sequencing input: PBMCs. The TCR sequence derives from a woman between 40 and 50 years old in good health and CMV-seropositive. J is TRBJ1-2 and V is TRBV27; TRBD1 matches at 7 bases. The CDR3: CASSSTGDRSYTF. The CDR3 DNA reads TGTGCCAGCAGTTCCACAGGGGATCGAAGCTACACCTTC.